This passage covers 21 T cell receptor beta chains from one sample sequenced in a study of T-cell reconstitution after alpha-beta-depleted transplantation in children. Unique molecular identifiers featured in how the TCRbeta library was prepared. TCRdb redid the calling of the PCR reads with MiXCR, one entry per CDR3 protein. This table holds hundreds of thousands of distinct CDR3 sequences, 10% to 15% found once. Sample: PBMCs, mostly from graft donor cells, taken 360 days after TCRalphabeta/CD19-depleted stem cell transplant. These receptors originate from a male patient younger than 18 who had a stem cell transplant for acute myeloid leukemia, so the T cells may come from the graft donor.

V is TRBV10-3 and J is TRBJ2-1; 9 positions agree with TRBD2. Germline V CDR1 and CDR2: ENHRY, SYGVKD. This CDR3 is 15 amino acids long. V dropped 4 bases and J dropped 2; count of bases not matched to a gene: 3. The CDR3 protein is CAISGLAGPYNEQFF. In DNA, the CDR3 is TGTGCCATCAGTGGTCTAGCGGGACCCTACAATGAGCAGTTCTTC.

This clonotype was counted many times. The chain carries TRBV7-9 and TRBJ2-7; possible D gene TRBD2, 6 bases. This CDR3 contains 14 residues. Germline CDR1 is SEHNR and CDR2 is FQNEAQ (reference sequence). The CDR3 DNA follows: TGTGCTGTTCCCGCATCGGAGGGCCGGTACGAGCAGTACTTC. It encodes CAVPASEGRYEQYF. Using reference TRBV7-9 and TRBJ2-7 for the parts outside the CDR3, the full variable domain is DTGVSQNPRHKITKRGQNVTFRCDPISEHNRLYWYRQTLGQGPEFLTYFQNEAQLEKSRLLSDRFSAERPKGSFSTLEIQRTEQGDSAMYLCAVPASEGRYEQYFGPGTRLTVT.

This clonotype was seen a handful of times. The chain combines TRBV28 with TRBJ2-1; 10 bases agree with TRBD2. CDR3 size: 16 residues. In germline, CDR1 is MDHEN, CDR2 SYDVKM. J was trimmed by 5 bases and V by 3 bases; bases with no gene match: 7. CDR3 sequence (DNA): TGTGCCAGCAGTTTGACGCAAGCGGGAGGGGACAATGAGCAGTTCTTC. Protein: CASSLTQAGGDNEQFF.

This clonotype was counted ten times or more. This chain joins TRBV4-2 and TRBJ2-7, with D perhaps matching TRBD1 or TRBD2 (5 bases each). Germline CDR1 and CDR2: LGHNA and YNFKEQ. CDR3 length: 16 residues. The germline V and J ends were trimmed by 1 base and 2 bases, with 15 bases remaining between them. The chain's CDR3 is CASSQVAGTSAYEQYF. DNA of the CDR3: TGTGCCAGCAGCCAAGTGGCAGGGACGTCTGCCTACGAGCAGTACTTC.

The V and J genes are TRBV20-1 and TRBJ1-2, with a tentative D call TRBD1 (6 bases). V gave up 6 bases and J gave up 4 bases, with 12 bases separating them. Germline V gene data show CDR1 as DFQATT and CDR2 as SNEGSKA (reference sequence). The CDR3 extends over 12 amino acids. The CDR3 loop reads CSAAGTSYGYTF. As DNA, the CDR3 is TGCAGTGCAGCCGGGACATCCTATGGCTACACCTTC.

This clonotype was seen at least ten times. The chain carries TRBV25-1 and TRBJ2-1; no firm D call. This CDR3 region has 15 residues. Trimming removed 7 bases from V and 3 bases from J, with 16 bases in between. Germline V gene data show CDR1 as MGHDK and CDR2 as SYGVNS. CDR3 bases: TGTGCCAGCACCCGGAGTCAGTCTCTCTACAATGAGCAGTTCTTC. Its translation: CASTRSQSLYNEQFF.

This clonotype has just a few counts. V usage is TRBV12-3 or TRBV12-4 and J usage is TRBJ2-3; 13 positions agree with TRBD2. The CDR3 covers 18 residues. V dropped 6 bases and J dropped 1; count of bases not matched to a gene: 10. The CDR3 sequence is CASSPGLAGVGGTDTQYF. CDR3 bases: TGTGCCAGCAGCCCCGGACTAGCGGGAGTTGGGGGCACAGATACGCAGTATTTT.

Only a few counts were recorded for this clonotype. J is TRBJ1-2 and V is TRBV27; no clear D gene. CDR3 length: 13 amino acids. CDR1 and CDR2 (germline): MNHEY, SMNVEV (reference sequence). Trimming stripped 1 base from V and 0 bases from J, with 3 bases between. CDR3 DNA sequence: TGTGCCAGCAGTTTATGGTCTAACTATGGCTACACCTTC. Amino acids: CASSLWSNYGYTF.

This clonotype was observed a handful of times. The chain is built from TRBV14 and TRBJ2-5; no clear D gene. The CDR3 runs 15 residues. Trimming stripped 3 bases from V and 0 bases from J, with 11 bases between. The germline V gene has CDR1 SGHDN and CDR2 FVKESK. The CDR3 sequence: CASSQINWYQETQYF. The CDR3 DNA reads as TGTGCCAGCAGCCAGATTAATTGGTACCAAGAGACCCAGTACTTC. Full variable domain (outside the CDR3, taken from reference TRBV14 and TRBJ2-5): EAGVTQFPSHSVIEKGQTVTLRCDPISGHDNLYWYRRVMGKEIKFLLHFVKESKQDESGMPNNRFLAERTGGTYSTLKVQPAELEDSGVYFCASSQINWYQETQYFGPGTRLLVL.

This clonotype was seen only a few times. V usage is TRBV4-2 and J usage is TRBJ1-3, with 7 nucleotides matching TRBD1. After removal of 0 bases from V and 0 bases from J, the junction contained 17 bases not matched to a gene. Germline CDR1 LGHNA, CDR2 YNFKEQ. CDR3 length: 21 amino acids. The CDR3 DNA follows: TGTGCCAGCAGCCAAGATCGATCGGCATGGACAGGCGGTCGCTCTGGAAACACCATATATTTT. Its protein product is CASSQDRSAWTGGRSGNTIYF.

This clonotype was found many times. This chain connects TRBV29-1 to TRBJ2-3, with TRBD1 identical over 8 bases. This CDR3 has 17 amino acids. Looked up from germline, CDR1 is SQVTM and CDR2 is ANQGSEA. With V trimmed by 7 bases and J by 3 bases, 18 bases remained unmatched. CDR3 in amino acids: CSAGDRHPRIATDTQYF. The CDR3 DNA is TGCAGCGCCGGGGACAGGCACCCACGCATTGCTACAGATACGCAGTATTTT.

This CDR3 reads CASSLIIPPQHF. The CDR3 DNA reads as TGTGCCAGCAGTCTCATTATACCGCCCCAGCATTTT. The rearrangement uses TRBV28 and TRBJ1-5; D not certain. This CDR3 is 12 amino acids long. The V and J ends lost 5 bases and 9 bases respectively, with 11 bases between them. In germline, CDR1 is MDHEN, CDR2 SYDVKM.

Many counts were recorded for this clonotype. The chain uses TRBV9 and TRBJ2-7, with D perhaps TRBD1 (5 bases). Germline CDR1 SGDLS, CDR2 YYNGEE. This CDR3 has 16 residues. Deletions cut 0 bases from V and 3 bases from J, with 16 bases between. CDR3 sequence (DNA): TGTGCCAGCAGCGTAGATCCAGGGTACCAAGTCTACGAGCAGTACTTC. Translated, it gives CASSVDPGYQVYEQYF.

The gene calls are TRBV6-1 and TRBJ2-3; the D gene is possibly TRBD1 (6 bases). The ends were cut back, 7 bases at V and 0 bases at J, with 14 bases in the middle. The CDR3 has 15 residues. The V gene's germline CDR1 is MNHNS and CDR2 SASEGT. The CDR3 DNA follows: TGTGCCAGCACTCCAGGACAGCTCAGCACAGATACGCAGTATTTT. As protein: CASTPGQLSTDTQYF.

The chain is built from TRBV6-2 or TRBV6-3 and TRBJ2-4; D may be TRBD1 (6 bases). The CDR3 runs to 13 residues. Trimming stripped 0 bases from V and 13 bases from J, with 13 bases between. Germline V gives CDR1 MNHEY, CDR2 SVGEGT. CDR3 DNA sequence: TGTGCCAGCAGTTACTCCCGCGGACAGTACCAGTACTTC. Protein: CASSYSRGQYQYF.

This clonotype was detected only a few times. The chain combines TRBV5-1 with TRBJ2-7, with 9 nucleotides matching TRBD2. V lost 4 bases, J lost 3 bases, and 11 bases stayed unmatched. The CDR3 has 16 amino acids. Looked up from germline, CDR1 is SGHRS and CDR2 is YFSETQ. In DNA form, the CDR3 reads TGCGCCAGCAGCGGACTAGCGCCCGGGAGACTCTACGAGCAGTACTTC. Translating gives CASSGLAPGRLYEQYF.

This clonotype was seen a few times. As DNA, the CDR3 is TGTGCCAGCAGCCCCCCGGGACTAGCGCCAATCAGGGCCAATGAGCAGTTCTTC. Its translation: CASSPPGLAPIRANEQFF. The rearrangement links TRBV5-6 to TRBJ2-1; TRBD2 matches at 10 bases. Germline V gene lookup returns CDR1 SGHDT and CDR2 YYEEEE. With V trimmed by 4 bases and J by 6 bases, 16 bases remained unmatched. This CDR3 contains 18 residues.

This clonotype showed up many times. The chain is built from TRBV5-1 and TRBJ2-2, with D perhaps matching TRBD2 (6 bases). The CDR3 sequence is 15 residues long. V lost 0 bases and J lost 6, with 12 bases in between. CDR1 is SGHRS and CDR2 is YFSETQ in the germline V gene. DNA for the CDR3: TGCGCCAGCAGCTTGGGCGCGGGGTACGCCGGGGAGCTGTTTTTT. It is translated as CASSLGAGYAGELFF. Full variable domain (outside the CDR3, taken from reference TRBV5-1 and TRBJ2-2): KAGVTQTPRYLIKTRGQQVTLSCSPISGHRSVSWYQQTPGQGLQFLFEYFSETQRNKGNFPGRFSGRQFSNSRSEMNVSTLELGDSALYLCASSLGAGYAGELFFGEGSRLTVL.

This clonotype was seen repeatedly, ten times or more. The chain joins TRBV4-3 to TRBJ2-7; D could derive from TRBD1 or TRBD2 (5 bases each). The CDR3 runs to 15 residues. The V gene's germline CDR1 is LGHNA and CDR2 YSLEER. The V gene lost 0 bases and the J gene lost 2 bases, with 11 bases spanning the gap. CDR3 sequence reads: CASSQDGRGTYEQYF. The CDR3 DNA sequence: TGCGCCAGCAGCCAAGATGGACGGGGCACCTACGAGCAGTACTTC.

The chain links TRBV29-1 to TRBJ2-7; D is perhaps TRBD1 or TRBD2 (5 bases each). Germline V CDR1 and CDR2: SQVTM, ANQGSEA. The CDR3 length is 13 residues. Trimming took 7 bases from V and 2 from J, leaving 15 bases between them. The CDR3 nucleotides read TGCAGCGCTTCACGGGACCAAGCCTACGAGCAGTACTTC. Protein sequence: CSASRDQAYEQYF.

The chain joins TRBV29-1 to TRBJ2-3; D might be TRBD2 (5 bases). The CDR3 contains 14 residues. Trimming cost V 4 bases and J 2 bases, with 13 bases left between them. Per germline, CDR1 SQVTM and CDR2 ANQGSEA. The DNA of the CDR3 is TGCAGCGTTGGAAGCGGTTCCCCCACAGATACGCAGTATTTT. This sequence encodes CSVGSGSPTDTQYF.